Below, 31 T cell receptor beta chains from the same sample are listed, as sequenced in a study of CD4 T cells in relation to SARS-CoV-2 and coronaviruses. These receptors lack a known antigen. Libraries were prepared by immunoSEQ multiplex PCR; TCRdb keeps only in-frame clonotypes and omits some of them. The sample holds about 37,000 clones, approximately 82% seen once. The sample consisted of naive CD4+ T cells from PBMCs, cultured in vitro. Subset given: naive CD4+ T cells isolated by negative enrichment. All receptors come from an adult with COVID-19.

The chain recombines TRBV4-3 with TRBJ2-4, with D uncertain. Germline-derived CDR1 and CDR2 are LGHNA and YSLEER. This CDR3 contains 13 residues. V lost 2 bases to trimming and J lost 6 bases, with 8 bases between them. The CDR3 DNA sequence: TGCGCCAGCAGCCAACAGCCGCGAAACATTCAGTACTTC. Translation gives CASSQQPRNIQYF.

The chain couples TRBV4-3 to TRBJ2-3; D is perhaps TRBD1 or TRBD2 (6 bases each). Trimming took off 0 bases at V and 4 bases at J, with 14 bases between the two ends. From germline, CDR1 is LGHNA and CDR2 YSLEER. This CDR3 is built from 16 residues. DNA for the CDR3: TGCGCCAGCAGCCAAGATCAAGGGGGGAGTGCAGATACGCAGTATTTT. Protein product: CASSQDQGGSADTQYF.

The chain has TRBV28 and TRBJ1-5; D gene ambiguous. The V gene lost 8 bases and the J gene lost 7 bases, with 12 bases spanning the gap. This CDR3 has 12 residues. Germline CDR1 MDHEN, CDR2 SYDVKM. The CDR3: CASVEVGQPQHF. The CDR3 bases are TGTGCCAGCGTCGAAGTAGGGCAGCCCCAGCATTTT.

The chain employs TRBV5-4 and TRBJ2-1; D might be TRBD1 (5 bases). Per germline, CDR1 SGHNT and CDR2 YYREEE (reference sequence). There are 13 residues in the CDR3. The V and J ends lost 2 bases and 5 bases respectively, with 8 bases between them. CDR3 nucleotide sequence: TGTGCCAGCAGCTTAGGGGTTAACAATGAGCAGTTCTTC. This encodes CASSLGVNNEQFF. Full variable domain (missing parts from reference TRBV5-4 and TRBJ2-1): ETGVTQSPTHLIKTRGQQVTLRCSSQSGHNTVSWYQQALGQGPQFIFQYYREEENGRGNFPPRFSGLQFPNYSSELNVNALELDDSALYLCASSLGVNNEQFFGPGTRLTVL.

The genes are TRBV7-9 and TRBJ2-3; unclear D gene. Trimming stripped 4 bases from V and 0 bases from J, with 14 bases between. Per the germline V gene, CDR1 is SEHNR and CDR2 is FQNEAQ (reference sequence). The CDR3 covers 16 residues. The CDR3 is CASSYLDRISTDTQYF. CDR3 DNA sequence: TGTGCCAGCAGCTACTTGGACCGTATCAGCACAGATACGCAGTATTTT.

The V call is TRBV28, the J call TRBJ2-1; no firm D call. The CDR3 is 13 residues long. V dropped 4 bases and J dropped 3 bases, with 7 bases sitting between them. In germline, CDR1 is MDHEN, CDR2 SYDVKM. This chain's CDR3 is CASSSRLYNEQFF. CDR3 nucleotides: TGTGCCAGCAGTTCTCGGCTCTACAATGAGCAGTTCTTC.

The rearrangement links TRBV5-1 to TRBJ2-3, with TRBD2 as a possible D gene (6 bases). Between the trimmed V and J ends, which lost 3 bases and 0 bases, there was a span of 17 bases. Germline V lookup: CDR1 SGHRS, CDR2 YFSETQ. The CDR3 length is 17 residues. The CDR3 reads CASSSAATSQSTDTQYF. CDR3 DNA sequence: TGCGCCAGCAGCTCCGCTGCTACTAGCCAAAGCACAGATACGCAGTATTTT.

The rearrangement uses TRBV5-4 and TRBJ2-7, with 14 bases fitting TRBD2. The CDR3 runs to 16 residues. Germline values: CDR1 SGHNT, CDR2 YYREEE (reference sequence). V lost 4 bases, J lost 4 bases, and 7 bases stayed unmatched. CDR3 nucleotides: TGTGCCAGCAGCGGAGGGACTAGCGGGAGTATTTACGAGCAGTACTTC. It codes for CASSGGTSGSIYEQYF.

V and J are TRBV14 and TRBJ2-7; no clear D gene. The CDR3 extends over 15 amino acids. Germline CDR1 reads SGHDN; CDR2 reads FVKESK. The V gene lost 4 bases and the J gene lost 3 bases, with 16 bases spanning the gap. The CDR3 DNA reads TGTGCCAGCAGCCGCCTCTGGCAGGCCATCTACGAGCAGTACTTC. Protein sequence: CASSRLWQAIYEQYF.

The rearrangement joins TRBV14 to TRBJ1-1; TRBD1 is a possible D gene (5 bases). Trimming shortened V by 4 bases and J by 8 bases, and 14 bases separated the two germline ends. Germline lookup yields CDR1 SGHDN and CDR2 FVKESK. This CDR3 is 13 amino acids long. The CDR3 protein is CASSPFLGLEAFF. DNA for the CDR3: TGTGCCAGCAGCCCCTTCCTGGGACTAGAAGCTTTCTTT.

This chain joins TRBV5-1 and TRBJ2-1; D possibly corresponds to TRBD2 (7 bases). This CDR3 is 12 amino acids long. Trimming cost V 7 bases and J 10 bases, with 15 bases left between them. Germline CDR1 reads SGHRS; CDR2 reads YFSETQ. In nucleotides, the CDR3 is TGCGCCAGCGGGCGGGGGCTGGGGGAGCAGTTCTTC. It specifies CASGRGLGEQFF.

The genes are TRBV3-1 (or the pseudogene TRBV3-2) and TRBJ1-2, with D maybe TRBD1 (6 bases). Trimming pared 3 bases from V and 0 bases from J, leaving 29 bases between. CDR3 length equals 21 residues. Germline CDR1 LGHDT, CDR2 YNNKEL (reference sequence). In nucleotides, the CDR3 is TGTGCCAGCAGCCACCTCCTTCGTCTCCTCTTCCCGACAGGTGCTAACTATGGCTACACCTTC. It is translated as CASSHLLRLLFPTGANYGYTF.

CDR3 amino acids: CASSRAGLSTDTQYF. Here the CDR3 DNA reads TGTGCCAGCAGTCGAGCGGGACTTAGCACAGATACGCAGTATTTT. The chain combines TRBV6-5 with TRBJ2-3, with TRBD2 matching over 7 bases. Losses at the gene ends were 5 bases for V and 0 bases for J; bases not matched to a gene: 5. This CDR3 region has 15 residues. Germline V gene data show CDR1 as MNHEY and CDR2 as SVGAGI.

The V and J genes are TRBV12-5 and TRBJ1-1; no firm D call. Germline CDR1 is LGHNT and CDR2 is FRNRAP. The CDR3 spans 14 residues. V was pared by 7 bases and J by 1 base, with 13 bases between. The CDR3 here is CASALGPENTEAFF. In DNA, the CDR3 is TGTGCTAGTGCCCTTGGGCCGGAGAACACTGAAGCTTTCTTT.

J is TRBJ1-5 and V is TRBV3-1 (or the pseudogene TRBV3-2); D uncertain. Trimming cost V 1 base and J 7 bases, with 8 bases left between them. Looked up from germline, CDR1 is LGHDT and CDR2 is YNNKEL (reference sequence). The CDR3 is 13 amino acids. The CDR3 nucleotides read TGTGCCAGCAGCCAAGTATCTGGGCAGCCCCAGCATTTT. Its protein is CASSQVSGQPQHF.

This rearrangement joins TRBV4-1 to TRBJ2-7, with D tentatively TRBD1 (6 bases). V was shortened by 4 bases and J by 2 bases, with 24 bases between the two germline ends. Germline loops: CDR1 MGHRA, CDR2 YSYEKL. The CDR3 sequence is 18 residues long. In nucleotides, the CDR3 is TGCGCCAGCAGCCCAGGGGTCCTTGACCGGCGGTACACCTACGAGCAGTACTTC. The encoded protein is CASSPGVLDRRYTYEQYF.

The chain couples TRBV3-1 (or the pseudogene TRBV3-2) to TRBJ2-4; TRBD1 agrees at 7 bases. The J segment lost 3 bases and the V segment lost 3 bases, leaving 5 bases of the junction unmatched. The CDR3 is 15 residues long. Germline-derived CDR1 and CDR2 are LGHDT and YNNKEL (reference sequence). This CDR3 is CASSQEQGHKNIQYF. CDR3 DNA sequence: TGTGCCAGCAGCCAGGAACAGGGGCACAAAAACATTCAGTACTTC.

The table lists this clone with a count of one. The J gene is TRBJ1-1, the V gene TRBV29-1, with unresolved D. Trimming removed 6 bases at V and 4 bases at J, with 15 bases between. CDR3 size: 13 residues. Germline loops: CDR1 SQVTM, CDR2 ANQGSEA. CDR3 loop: CSVDVERGTEAFF. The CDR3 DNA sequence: TGCAGCGTGGACGTAGAAAGAGGCACTGAAGCTTTCTTT.

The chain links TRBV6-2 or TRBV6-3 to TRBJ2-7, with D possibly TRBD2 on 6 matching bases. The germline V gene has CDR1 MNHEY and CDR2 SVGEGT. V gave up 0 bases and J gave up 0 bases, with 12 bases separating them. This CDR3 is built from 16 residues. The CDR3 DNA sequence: TGTGCCAGCAGTTACTCGCAACTAGCAGACTCCTACGAGCAGTACTTC. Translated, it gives CASSYSQLADSYEQYF.

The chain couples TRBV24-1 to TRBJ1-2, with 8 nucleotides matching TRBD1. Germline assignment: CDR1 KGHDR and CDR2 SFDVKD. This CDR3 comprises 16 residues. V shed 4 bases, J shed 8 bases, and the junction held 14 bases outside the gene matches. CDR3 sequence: CATSDPRQGPAGGYTF. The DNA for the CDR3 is TGTGCCACCAGTGACCCCCGACAGGGGCCGGCGGGAGGCTACACCTTC.

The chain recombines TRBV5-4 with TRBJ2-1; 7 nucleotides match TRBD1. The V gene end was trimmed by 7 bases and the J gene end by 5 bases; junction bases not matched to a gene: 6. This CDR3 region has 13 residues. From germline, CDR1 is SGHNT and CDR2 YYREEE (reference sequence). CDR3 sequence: CASQRQGNNEQFF. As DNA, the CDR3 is TGTGCCAGCCAGAGACAGGGAAACAATGAGCAGTTCTTC.

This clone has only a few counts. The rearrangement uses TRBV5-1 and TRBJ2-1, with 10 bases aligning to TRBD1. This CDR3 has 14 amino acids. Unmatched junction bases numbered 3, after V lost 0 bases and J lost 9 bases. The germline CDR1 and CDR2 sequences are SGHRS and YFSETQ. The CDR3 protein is CASSLGQGASEQFF. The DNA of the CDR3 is TGCGCCAGCAGCTTGGGACAGGGGGCCAGTGAGCAGTTCTTC.

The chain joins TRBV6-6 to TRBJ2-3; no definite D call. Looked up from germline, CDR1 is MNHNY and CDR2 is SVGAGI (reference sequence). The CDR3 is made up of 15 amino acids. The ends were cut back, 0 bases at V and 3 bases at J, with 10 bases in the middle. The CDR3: CASSYSKGRTDTQYF. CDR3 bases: TGTGCCAGCAGTTACTCGAAGGGCAGGACAGATACGCAGTATTTT.

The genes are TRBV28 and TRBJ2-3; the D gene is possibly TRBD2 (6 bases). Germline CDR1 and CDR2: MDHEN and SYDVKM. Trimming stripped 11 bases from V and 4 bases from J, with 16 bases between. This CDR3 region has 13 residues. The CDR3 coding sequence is TGTGCCGCGCTCGGAGGGGCGGCAGATACGCAGTATTTT. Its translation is CAALGGAADTQYF.

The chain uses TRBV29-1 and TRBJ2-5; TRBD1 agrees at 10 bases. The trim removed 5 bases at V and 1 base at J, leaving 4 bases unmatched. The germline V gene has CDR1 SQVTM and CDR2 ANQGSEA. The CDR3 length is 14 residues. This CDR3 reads CSVRDRGTQETQYF. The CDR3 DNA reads TGCAGCGTTCGGGACAGGGGAACCCAAGAGACCCAGTACTTC. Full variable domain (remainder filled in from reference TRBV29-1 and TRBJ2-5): SAVISQKPSRDICQRGTSLTIQCQVDSQVTMMFWYRQQPGQSLTLIATANQGSEATYESGFVIDKFPISRPNLTFSTLTVSNMSPEDSSIYLCSVRDRGTQETQYFGPGTRLLVL.

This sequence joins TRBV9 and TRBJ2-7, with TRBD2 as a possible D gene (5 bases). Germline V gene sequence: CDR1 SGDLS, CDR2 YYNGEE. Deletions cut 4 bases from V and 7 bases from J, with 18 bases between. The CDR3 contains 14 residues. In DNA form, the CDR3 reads TGTGCCAGCAGCCCCACATCGCCCGGGGATGAGCAGTACTTC. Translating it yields CASSPTSPGDEQYF.

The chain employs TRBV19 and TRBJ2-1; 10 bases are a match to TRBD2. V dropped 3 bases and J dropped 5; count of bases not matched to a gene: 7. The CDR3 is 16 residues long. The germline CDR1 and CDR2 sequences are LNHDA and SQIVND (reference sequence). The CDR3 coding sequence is TGTGCCAGTAGTATCCCAAGCGGGAGGGCCAACAATGAGCAGTTCTTC. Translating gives CASSIPSGRANNEQFF.

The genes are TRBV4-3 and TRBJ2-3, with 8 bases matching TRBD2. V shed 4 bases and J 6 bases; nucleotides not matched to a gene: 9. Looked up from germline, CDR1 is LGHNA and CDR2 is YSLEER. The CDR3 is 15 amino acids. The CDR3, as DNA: TGCGCCAGCAGCCCGACTAGCGTGAAAGGGGATACGCAGTATTTT. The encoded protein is CASSPTSVKGDTQYF.

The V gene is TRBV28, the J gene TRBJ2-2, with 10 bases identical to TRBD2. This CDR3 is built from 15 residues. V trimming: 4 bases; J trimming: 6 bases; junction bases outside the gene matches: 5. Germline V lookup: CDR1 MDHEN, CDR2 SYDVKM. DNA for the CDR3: TGTGCCAGCAGTTCAAGAGCGGGAGGGGCCGGGGAGCTGTTTTTT. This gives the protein CASSSRAGGAGELFF.

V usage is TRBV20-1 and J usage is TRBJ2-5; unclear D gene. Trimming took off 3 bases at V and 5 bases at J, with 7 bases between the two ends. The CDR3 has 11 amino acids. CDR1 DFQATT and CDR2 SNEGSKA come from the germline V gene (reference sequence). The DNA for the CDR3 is TGCAGTGCTAGCGGTGAGGAGACCCAGTACTTC. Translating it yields CSASGEETQYF.

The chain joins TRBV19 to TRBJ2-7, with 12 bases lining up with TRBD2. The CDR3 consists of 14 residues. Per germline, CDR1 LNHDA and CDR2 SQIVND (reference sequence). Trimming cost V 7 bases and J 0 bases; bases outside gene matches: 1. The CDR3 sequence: CASKTSGSSYEQYF. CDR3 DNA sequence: TGTGCCAGTAAGACTAGCGGGAGCTCCTACGAGCAGTACTTC.